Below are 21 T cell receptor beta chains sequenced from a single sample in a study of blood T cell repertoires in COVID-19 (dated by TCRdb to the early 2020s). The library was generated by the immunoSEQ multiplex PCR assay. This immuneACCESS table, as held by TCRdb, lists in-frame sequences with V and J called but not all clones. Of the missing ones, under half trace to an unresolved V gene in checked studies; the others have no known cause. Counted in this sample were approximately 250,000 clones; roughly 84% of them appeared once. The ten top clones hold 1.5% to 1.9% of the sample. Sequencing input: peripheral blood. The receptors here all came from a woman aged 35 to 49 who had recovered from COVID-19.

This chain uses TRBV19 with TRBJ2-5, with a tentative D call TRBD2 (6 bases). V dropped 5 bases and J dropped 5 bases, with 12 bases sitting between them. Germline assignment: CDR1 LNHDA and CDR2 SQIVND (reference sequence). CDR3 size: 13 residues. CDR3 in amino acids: CASSGRAGETQYF. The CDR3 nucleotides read TGTGCCAGTAGTGGCAGGGCGGGGGAGACCCAGTACTTC. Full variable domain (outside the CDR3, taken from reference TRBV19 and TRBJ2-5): DGGITQSPKYLFRKEGQNVTLSCEQNLNHDAMYWYRQDPGQGLRLIYYSQIVNDFQKGDIAEGYSVSREKKESFPLTVTSAQKNPTAFYLCASSGRAGETQYFGPGTRLLVL.

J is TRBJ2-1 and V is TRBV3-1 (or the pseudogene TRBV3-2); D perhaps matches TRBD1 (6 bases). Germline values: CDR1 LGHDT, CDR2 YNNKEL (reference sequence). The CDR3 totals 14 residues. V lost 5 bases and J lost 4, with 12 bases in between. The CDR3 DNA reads TGTGCCAGCAGCTCGGGACATTTATACAATGAGCAGTTCTTC. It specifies CASSSGHLYNEQFF.

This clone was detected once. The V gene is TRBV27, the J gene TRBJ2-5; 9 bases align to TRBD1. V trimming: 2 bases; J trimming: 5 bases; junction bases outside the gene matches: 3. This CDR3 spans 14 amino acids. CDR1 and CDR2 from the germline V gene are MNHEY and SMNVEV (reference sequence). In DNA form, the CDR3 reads TGTGCCAGCAGTTTAAGACAGGGGGGCGAGACCCAGTACTTC. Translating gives CASSLRQGGETQYF.

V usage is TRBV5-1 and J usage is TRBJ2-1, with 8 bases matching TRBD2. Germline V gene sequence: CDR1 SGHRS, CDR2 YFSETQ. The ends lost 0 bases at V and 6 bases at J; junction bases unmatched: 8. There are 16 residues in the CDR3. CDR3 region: CASSLVTGGSSNEQFF. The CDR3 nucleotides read TGCGCCAGCAGCTTGGTAACGGGGGGGAGTTCCAATGAGCAGTTCTTC.

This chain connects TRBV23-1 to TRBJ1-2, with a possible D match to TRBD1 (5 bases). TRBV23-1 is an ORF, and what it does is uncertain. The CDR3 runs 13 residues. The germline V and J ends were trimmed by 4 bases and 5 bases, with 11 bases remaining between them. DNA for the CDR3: TGCGCCAGCAGTCCCGGGGGAAAATATGGCTACACCTTC. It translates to CASSPGGKYGYTF.

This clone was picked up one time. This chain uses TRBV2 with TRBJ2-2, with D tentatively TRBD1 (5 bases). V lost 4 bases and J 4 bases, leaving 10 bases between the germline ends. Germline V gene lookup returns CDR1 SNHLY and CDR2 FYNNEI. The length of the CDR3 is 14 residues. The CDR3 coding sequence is TGTGCCAGCAGTGCGGCAGGGTCCACCGGGGAGCTGTTTTTT. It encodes CASSAAGSTGELFF.

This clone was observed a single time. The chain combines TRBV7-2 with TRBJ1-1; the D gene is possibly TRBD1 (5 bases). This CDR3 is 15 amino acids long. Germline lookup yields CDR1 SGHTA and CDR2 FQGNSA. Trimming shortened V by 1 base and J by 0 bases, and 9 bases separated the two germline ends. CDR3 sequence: CASSLGVGLNTEAFF. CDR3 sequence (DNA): TGTGCCAGCAGCTTAGGAGTGGGGCTGAACACTGAAGCTTTCTTT.

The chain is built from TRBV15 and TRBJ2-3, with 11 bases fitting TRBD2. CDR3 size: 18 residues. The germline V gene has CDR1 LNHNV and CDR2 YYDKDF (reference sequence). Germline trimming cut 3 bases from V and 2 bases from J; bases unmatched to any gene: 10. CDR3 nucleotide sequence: TGTGCCACCAGCAGTAAATTAGCGGGGGGGCGGGTCACAGATACGCAGTATTTT. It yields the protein CATSSKLAGGRVTDTQYF.

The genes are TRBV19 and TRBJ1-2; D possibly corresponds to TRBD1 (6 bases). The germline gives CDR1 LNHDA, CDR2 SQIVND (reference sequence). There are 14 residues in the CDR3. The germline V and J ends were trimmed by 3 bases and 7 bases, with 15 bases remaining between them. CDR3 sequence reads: CASSISSRGTGYTF. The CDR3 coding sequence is TGTGCCAGTAGTATTTCGTCCAGGGGTACTGGCTACACCTTC.

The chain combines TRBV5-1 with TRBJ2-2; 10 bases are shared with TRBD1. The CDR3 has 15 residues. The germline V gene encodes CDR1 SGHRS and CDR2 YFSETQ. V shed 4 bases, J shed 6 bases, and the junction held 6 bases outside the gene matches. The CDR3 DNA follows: TGCGCCAGCAGCCAGGGACAGGGGTGGTCCGGGGAGCTGTTTTTT. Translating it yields CASSQGQGWSGELFF.

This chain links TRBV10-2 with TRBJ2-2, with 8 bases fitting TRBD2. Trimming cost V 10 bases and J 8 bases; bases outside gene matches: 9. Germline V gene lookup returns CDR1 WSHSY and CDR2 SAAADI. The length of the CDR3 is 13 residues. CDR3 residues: CATLQGGRGELFF. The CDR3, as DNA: TGCGCCACCCTACAGGGCGGGAGGGGGGAGCTGTTTTTT.

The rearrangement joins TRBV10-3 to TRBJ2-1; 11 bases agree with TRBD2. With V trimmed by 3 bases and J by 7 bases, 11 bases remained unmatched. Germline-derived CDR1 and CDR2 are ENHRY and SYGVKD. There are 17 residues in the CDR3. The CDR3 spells CAISERSSGGPRNEQFF. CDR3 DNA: TGTGCCATCAGTGAACGGTCTAGCGGGGGGCCTAGGAATGAGCAGTTCTTC.

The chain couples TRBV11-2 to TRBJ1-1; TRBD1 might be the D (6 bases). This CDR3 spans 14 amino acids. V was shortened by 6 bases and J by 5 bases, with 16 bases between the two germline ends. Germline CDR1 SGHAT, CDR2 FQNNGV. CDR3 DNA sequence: TGTGCCAGCAGATTCGCAGGGGCTCTAACTGAAGCTTTCTTT. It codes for CASRFAGALTEAFF.

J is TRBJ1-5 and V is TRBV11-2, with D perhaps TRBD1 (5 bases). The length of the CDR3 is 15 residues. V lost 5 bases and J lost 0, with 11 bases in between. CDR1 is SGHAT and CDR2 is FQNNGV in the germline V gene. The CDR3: CASSPRGGSNQPQHF. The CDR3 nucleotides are TGTGCCAGCAGCCCTCGGGGGGGTAGCAATCAGCCCCAGCATTTT. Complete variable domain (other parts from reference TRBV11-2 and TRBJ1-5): EAGVAQSPRYKIIEKRQSVAFWCNPISGHATLYWYQQILGQGPKLLIQFQNNGVVDDSQLPKDRFSAERLKGVDSTLKIQPAKLEDSAVYLCASSPRGGSNQPQHFGDGTRLSIL.

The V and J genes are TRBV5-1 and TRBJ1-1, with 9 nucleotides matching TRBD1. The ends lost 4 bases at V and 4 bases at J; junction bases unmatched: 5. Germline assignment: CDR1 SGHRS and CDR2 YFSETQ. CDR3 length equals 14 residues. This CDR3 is CASSITGQGTEAFF. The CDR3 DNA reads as TGCGCCAGCAGCATAACGGGACAGGGCACTGAAGCTTTCTTT.

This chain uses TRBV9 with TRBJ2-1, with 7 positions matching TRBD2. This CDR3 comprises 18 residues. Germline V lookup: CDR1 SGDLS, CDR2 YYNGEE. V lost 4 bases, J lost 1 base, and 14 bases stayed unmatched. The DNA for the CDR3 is TGTGCCAGCAGCCCCCGGGGATTGACGGGGGGTTCCTACAATGAGCAGTTCTTC. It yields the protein CASSPRGLTGGSYNEQFF. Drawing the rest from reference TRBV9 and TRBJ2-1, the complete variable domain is DSGVTQTPKHLITATGQRVTLRCSPRSGDLSVYWYQQSLDQGLQFLIQYYNGEERAKGNILERFSAQQFPDLHSELNLSSLELGDSALYFCASSPRGLTGGSYNEQFFGPGTRLTVL.

This CDR3 is CASYQGTEAFF. CDR3 in DNA: TGTGCCAGCTACCAAGGGACAGAAGCTTTCTTT. This chain links TRBV6-6 with TRBJ1-1, with a weak D call TRBD1 (6 bases). Trimming cost V 8 bases and J 8 bases, with 12 bases left between them. Germline CDR1 reads MNHNY; CDR2 reads SVGAGI (reference sequence). The CDR3 is 11 amino acids.

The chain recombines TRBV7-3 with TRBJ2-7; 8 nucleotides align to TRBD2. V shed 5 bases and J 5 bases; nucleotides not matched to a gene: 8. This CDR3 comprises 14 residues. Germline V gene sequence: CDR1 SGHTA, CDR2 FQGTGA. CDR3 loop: CASSPGTRSNEQYF. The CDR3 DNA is TGTGCCAGCAGCCCCGGGACTAGGTCTAACGAGCAGTACTTC.

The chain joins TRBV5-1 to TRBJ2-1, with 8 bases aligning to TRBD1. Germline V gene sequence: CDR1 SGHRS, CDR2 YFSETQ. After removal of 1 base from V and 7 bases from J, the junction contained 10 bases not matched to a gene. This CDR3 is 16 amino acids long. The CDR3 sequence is CASSLKSGGGLNEQFF. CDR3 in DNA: TGCGCCAGCAGCTTGAAATCAGGGGGCGGCCTGAATGAGCAGTTCTTC.

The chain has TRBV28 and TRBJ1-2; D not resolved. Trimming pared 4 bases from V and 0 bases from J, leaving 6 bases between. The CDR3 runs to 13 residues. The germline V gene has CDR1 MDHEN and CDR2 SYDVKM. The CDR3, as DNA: TGTGCCAGCAGTTATATAGCTAACTATGGCTACACCTTC. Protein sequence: CASSYIANYGYTF.

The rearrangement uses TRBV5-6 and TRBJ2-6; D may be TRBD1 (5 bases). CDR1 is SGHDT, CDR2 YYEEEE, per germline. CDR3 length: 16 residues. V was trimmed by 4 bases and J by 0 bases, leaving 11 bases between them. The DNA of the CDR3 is TGTGCCAGCAGCAACCGACAGATCTCTGGGGCCAACGTCCTGACTTTC. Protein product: CASSNRQISGANVLTF.